These 25 T cell receptor beta chains were all obtained from the same sample, sequenced in a study of CD8+ T cells in alopecia areata. Reverse transcribed after extraction, RNA yielded cDNA as the sequencing template. The repertoire was sequenced with immunoSEQ multiplex PCR; TCRdb's copy has only in-frame clones and lacks some. This sample yields about 120,000 clones, of which 53% are seen a single time; 0.46% belongs to the top ten. The treatment here: oral pan-JAK inhibitor, 5-10 mg twice daily. The sample was CD4+ T cells sorted from blood, taken at week 4, from a patient treated with tofacitinib. The receptors shown here come from a human donor with alopecia areata.

The V call is TRBV7-2, the J call TRBJ1-5, with 10 bases lining up with TRBD1. The CDR3 is 14 amino acids. J gave up 10 bases and V 4 bases, and 7 bases lay outside the gene matches. Germline V gene sequence: CDR1 SGHTA, CDR2 FQGNSA. For the CDR3, the DNA is TGTGCCAGCAGCTCCGGGACAGGGGCTCGACCCCAGCATTTT. It is translated as CASSSGTGARPQHF.

This chain links TRBV29-1 with TRBJ2-7; 9 bases are shared with TRBD1. The CDR3 covers 12 residues. Per the germline V gene, CDR1 is SQVTM and CDR2 is ANQGSEA. In DNA form, the CDR3 reads TGCAGTACCGGGACAGGGCCCCACGAGCAGTACTTC. Translation gives CSTGTGPHEQYF.

There are a few counts of this clone. This chain joins TRBV29-1 and TRBJ2-5; 8 bases line up with TRBD1. Per germline, CDR1 SQVTM and CDR2 ANQGSEA. The CDR3 has 14 amino acids. V lost 6 bases to trimming and J lost 3 bases; unmatched junction nucleotides: 9. CDR3 nucleotide sequence: TGCAGCGTGACGACAGGGGCTCTAAAAGAGACCCAGTACTTC. This gives the protein CSVTTGALKETQYF.

This chain links TRBV10-1 with TRBJ1-5, with D perhaps matching TRBD1 (5 bases). CDR3 size: 14 residues. V lost 3 bases to trimming and J lost 7 bases, with 13 bases between them. The germline V gene encodes CDR1 WNHNN and CDR2 SYGVQD (reference sequence). The CDR3 DNA is TGCGCCAGCAGTGACTCCAGGGATCGGCAGCCCCAGCATTTT. Translating gives CASSDSRDRQPQHF.

The V gene is TRBV7-2, the J gene TRBJ2-2; D is possibly TRBD1 or TRBD2 (5 bases each). The CDR3 spans 16 residues. V lost 3 bases to trimming and J lost 5 bases, with 16 bases between them. Germline V gene data show CDR1 as SGHTA and CDR2 as FQGNSA. The CDR3 nucleotides are TGTGCCAGCAGCTTGTGGGGGACCCTGTCGACCGGGGAGCTGTTTTTT. This encodes CASSLWGTLSTGELFF.

The V and J genes are TRBV30 and TRBJ2-2, with D possibly being TRBD1 (6 bases). CDR1 and CDR2 from the germline V gene are GTSNPN and SVGIG (reference sequence). Trimming removed 5 bases at V and 6 bases at J, with 13 bases between. This CDR3 contains 13 residues. The CDR3, as DNA: TGTGCCTGGGACGAGACAGGCCCCGGGGAGCTGTTTTTT. Translating gives CAWDETGPGELFF.

V gene TRBV2 combines with J gene TRBJ1-1; D gene uncertain. The CDR3 length is 13 residues. Germline values: CDR1 SNHLY, CDR2 FYNNEI. The V end was cut by 4 bases, the J end by 2 bases, with 8 bases between. CDR3 coding DNA: TGTGCCAGCAGTGTTGGAGGAAACACTGAAGCTTTCTTT. This codes for CASSVGGNTEAFF.

A few counts support this clone. V usage is TRBV29-1 and J usage is TRBJ2-7; D might be TRBD1 (5 bases). V lost 1 base, J lost 5 bases, and 12 bases lay in between. The germline V gene has CDR1 SQVTM and CDR2 ANQGSEA. The CDR3 covers 13 residues. DNA for the CDR3: TGCAGCGTTGAAGGGGTTGAAGGGGACGAGCAGTACTTC. Translating it yields CSVEGVEGDEQYF.

J is TRBJ1-4 and V is TRBV5-1, with 10 bases lining up with TRBD1. Looked up from germline, CDR1 is SGHRS and CDR2 is YFSETQ. There are 14 residues in the CDR3. Germline trimming cut 2 bases from V and 8 bases from J; bases unmatched to any gene: 3. In DNA form, the CDR3 reads TGCGCCAGCAGCTTCGGGACAGGGGCCGAAAAACTGTTTTTT. Protein product: CASSFGTGAEKLFF.

This clone showed up many times. The chain employs TRBV14 and TRBJ2-3; 10 positions match TRBD1. CDR3 length: 15 amino acids. The germline CDR1 and CDR2 sequences are SGHDN and FVKESK. Germline trimming cut 4 bases from V and 7 bases from J; bases unmatched to any gene: 8. The CDR3 coding sequence is TGTGCCAGCAGCCTCCTCGGACAGGGGGGGAATACGCAGTATTTT. Residues: CASSLLGQGGNTQYF.

This chain joins TRBV29-1 and TRBJ2-7; D remains ambiguous. The CDR3 length is 12 residues. Trimming cost V 4 bases and J 4 bases, with 11 bases left between them. Looked up from germline, CDR1 is SQVTM and CDR2 is ANQGSEA. The CDR3 protein is CSVAITPYEQYF. CDR3 DNA: TGCAGCGTTGCCATCACCCCGTACGAGCAGTACTTC.

This chain uses TRBV7-6 with TRBJ2-1; possibly TRBD2 for D (5 bases). There are 17 residues in the CDR3. The V end lost 5 bases, the J end lost 0 bases, and 17 bases lay between the germline ends. The germline CDR1 and CDR2 sequences are SGHVS and FNYEAQ. The CDR3 DNA is TGTGCCAGCAGCCTCATCAGCGGAAAGAGCTCCTACAATGAGCAGTTCTTC. Translated, it gives CASSLISGKSSYNEQFF.

The chain joins TRBV2 to TRBJ1-6; D is unresolved. The CDR3 covers 12 residues. Germline CDR1 is SNHLY and CDR2 is FYNNEI. Trimming cost V 4 bases and J 9 bases, with 7 bases left between them. The CDR3 DNA reads as TGTGCCAGCAGTGCAAGGGTTTCACCCCTCCACTTT. Encoded protein: CASSARVSPLHF.

A few counts support this clone. This rearrangement joins TRBV18 to TRBJ1-4, with 9 bases aligning to TRBD1. J gave up 8 bases and V 5 bases, and 18 bases lay outside the gene matches. CDR1 is KGHSH and CDR2 is LQKENI in the germline V gene. CDR3 length equals 18 residues. The CDR3 is CASSAKLQPGQGREKLFF. The CDR3 bases are TGTGCCAGCTCAGCTAAATTACAGCCGGGACAGGGAAGAGAAAAACTGTTTTTT.

The J gene is TRBJ1-4, the V gene TRBV7-9, with 7 positions matching TRBD1. CDR3 size: 14 residues. Trimming removed 6 bases from V and 4 bases from J; junction bases left unmatched: 5. Germline CDR1 and CDR2: SEHNR and FQNEAQ (reference sequence). CDR3 nucleotides: TGTGCCAGCAGAACAGGGGTTGTTAATGAAAAACTGTTTTTT. Its translation is CASRTGVVNEKLFF.

This clone has only a few counts. The chain recombines TRBV11-2 with TRBJ1-2, with 7 positions matching TRBD1. This CDR3 is built from 13 residues. CDR1 SGHAT and CDR2 FQNNGV come from the germline V gene. Unmatched junction bases numbered 8, after V lost 5 bases and J lost 8 bases. CDR3 residues: CASSNLTGRGYTF. The CDR3 coding sequence is TGTGCCAGCAGCAACTTGACAGGGAGGGGCTACACCTTC.

The chain has TRBV9 and TRBJ2-7, with TRBD1 as a possible D gene (5 bases). V dropped 0 bases and J dropped 3 bases, with 13 bases sitting between them. This CDR3 is built from 15 residues. CDR1 is SGDLS, CDR2 YYNGEE, per germline. CDR3 protein: CASSVGAGRDYEQYF. CDR3 in DNA: TGTGCCAGCAGCGTAGGGGCAGGGCGAGACTACGAGCAGTACTTC.

The chain uses TRBV4-2 and TRBJ1-5; no definite D call. CDR3 length: 14 amino acids. Germline V gene lookup returns CDR1 LGHNA and CDR2 YNFKEQ. V lost 0 bases and J lost 4, with 7 bases in between. The CDR3 DNA reads as TGTGCCAGCAGCCAAGAAAAAACTAATCAGCCCCAGCATTTT. Its protein product is CASSQEKTNQPQHF.

A few counts support this clone. The chain combines TRBV5-6 with TRBJ1-5; D perhaps matches TRBD1 (5 bases). This CDR3 is built from 15 residues. Germline V CDR1 and CDR2: SGHDT, YYEEEE. Trimming cost V 4 bases and J 6 bases, with 17 bases left between them. This chain's CDR3 is CASSRGPGVRQPQHF. For the CDR3, the DNA is TGTGCCAGCAGCCGGGGACCGGGGGTTCGTCAGCCCCAGCATTTT.

The chain is built from TRBV29-1 and TRBJ2-3; D gene uncertain. Germline CDR1 reads SQVTM; CDR2 reads ANQGSEA. Deletions cut 4 bases from V and 3 bases from J, with 14 bases between. CDR3 size: 14 residues. This chain's CDR3 is CSVVGPTSTDTQYF. The DNA of the CDR3 is TGCAGCGTTGTCGGCCCGACCTCAACAGATACGCAGTATTTT.

There are a few counts of this clone. CDR3 sequence reads: CASSLMTGIYEQYF. DNA for the CDR3: TGTGCCAGCAGCTTAATGACAGGCATTTACGAGCAGTACTTC. V gene TRBV7-9 combines with J gene TRBJ2-7; possibly TRBD1 for D (6 bases). V was clipped by 2 bases and J by 4 bases, with 12 bases between them. The germline V gene has CDR1 SEHNR and CDR2 FQNEAQ (reference sequence). This CDR3 is built from 14 residues.

The chain employs TRBV29-1 and TRBJ1-3; D unclear. CDR3 length: 12 amino acids. V gave up 5 bases and J gave up 4 bases, with 9 bases separating them. Germline-derived CDR1 and CDR2 are SQVTM and ANQGSEA. Written as DNA, the CDR3 is TGCAGCGTTCGGGTGGAAGGAAACACCATATATTTT. Its translation: CSVRVEGNTIYF.

The CDR3 region is CASSHPFRDREETQYF. The CDR3 coding sequence is TGTGCCAGCAGCCATCCATTCCGGGACAGAGAGGAGACCCAGTACTTC. This chain connects TRBV4-2 to TRBJ2-5; 7 bases are shared with TRBD1. There are 16 residues in the CDR3. Germline V lookup: CDR1 LGHNA, CDR2 YNFKEQ. The trim removed 3 bases at V and 5 bases at J, leaving 12 bases unmatched.

The chain carries TRBV7-9 and TRBJ1-5; no definite D call. The CDR3 covers 18 residues. Germline CDR1 SEHNR, CDR2 FQNEAQ (reference sequence). Trimming pared 0 bases from V and 0 bases from J, leaving 15 bases between. The CDR3 bases are TGTGCCAGCAGCTTAGCGCTGCGAGGGAAGGGTAGCAATCAGCCCCAGCATTTT. Translating it yields CASSLALRGKGSNQPQHF.

The V gene is TRBV29-1, the J gene TRBJ1-2; D remains unclear. Germline V CDR1 and CDR2: SQVTM, ANQGSEA. This CDR3 has 11 residues. The CDR3 DNA follows: TGCGACCGAAAGACTATCTATGGCTACACCTTC. It is translated as CDRKTIYGYTF.